This T cell receptor (beta chain) was sequenced during a study of blood T cell repertoires in COVID-19. Germline V gene lookup returns CDR1 GTSNPN and CDR2 SVGIG (reference sequence). CDR3 length: 14 amino acids. V lost 6 bases to trimming and J lost 2 bases; unmatched junction nucleotides: 8. Some clones are missing from TCRdb's copy, which holds only in-frame ones; the method was immunoSEQ multiplex PCR. The sample lists under 350,000 clones, around 86% seen once, with around 1.7% in the top ten. The specimen was PBMCs or T cells enriched from blood (not recorded which). The clonotype was recovered from a woman between 35 and 50 years old who had recovered from COVID-19. The chain employs TRBV30 and TRBJ2-7; 9 nucleotides line up with TRBD1. CDR3 in DNA: TGTGCCTGCTCGGGACAGGGTTTGGCCTACGAGCAGTACTTC. As protein: CACSGQGLAYEQYF.